The following is a T cell receptor beta chain sequence with its context. Antigen specificity is unknown. The CDR3 has 15 amino acids. V was pared by 3 bases and J by 4 bases, with 3 bases of the junction left unmatched. Looked up from germline, CDR1 is MNHEY and CDR2 is SMNVEV (reference sequence). The sample is drawn from a study of T cell responses to AZD1222 COVID-19 vaccine. Study-level points and caveats: Just a handful of people given AZD1222 tested seropositive at baseline.

Measured with immunoSEQ multiplex PCR; TCRdb has only the in-frame clones, and not every one. Here the sample spans more than 85,000 clones, about 90% being singletons. Sequences were derived from peripheral blood, sampled on day 0 of AZD1222 vaccination. The sequence derives from an adult in good health. J is TRBJ1-3 and V is TRBV27; TRBD1 aligns across 10 bases. CDR3 residues: CASSLGQGSGNTIYF. The CDR3 DNA reads as TGTGCCAGCAGTTTGGGACAGGGGAGCGGAAACACCATATATTTT.